This entry lists 23 T cell receptor beta chains sequenced from one sample in a study of Ad26.COV2.S vaccination and SARS-CoV-2 variants. Treatment meaning: roughly 18 received Ad26.COV2.S at low or high dose, single or two shots; five or six received placebo; per-sample allocation not given. Each sample was drawn 63 days after the first injection (of vaccine or placebo). The assay was immunoSEQ multiplex PCR, and TCRdb's table has in-frame clones only and misses some. This repertoire shows 380,000 or so clones, 75% to 90% found once; its top ten account for around 5.3%. The sequenced sample was peripheral blood, obtained in a trial of Ad26.COV2.S vaccine versus placebo. The receptors originated from a person between 18 and 65 years old who received the Ad26.COV2.S COVID-19 vaccine or a placebo.

V is TRBV5-6 and J is TRBJ1-1, with a possible D match to TRBD1 (5 bases). This CDR3 region has 16 residues. The germline CDR1 and CDR2 sequences are SGHDT and YYEEEE. V lost 1 base to trimming and J lost 5 bases, with 18 bases between them. CDR3 in amino acids: CASSLMATEPGTEAFF. The DNA of the CDR3 is TGTGCCAGCAGCTTGATGGCGACAGAGCCTGGGACTGAAGCTTTCTTT.

The J gene is TRBJ1-1, the V gene TRBV6-5; a possible D gene is TRBD1 (5 bases). Deletions cut 6 bases from V and 6 bases from J, with 14 bases between. The CDR3 is 13 residues long. Germline V CDR1 and CDR2: MNHEY, SVGAGI. The CDR3 sequence is CASSHLDTAEAFF. CDR3 nucleotides: TGTGCCAGCAGCCATCTGGACACTGCTGAAGCTTTCTTT.

The chain links TRBV9 to TRBJ2-7; 10 positions match TRBD1. This CDR3 contains 15 residues. Germline V gene sequence: CDR1 SGDLS, CDR2 YYNGEE. Trimming took 3 bases from V and 3 from J; bases not matched to a gene: 6. CDR3 nucleotides: TGTGCCAGCAGCGCAACGGGACAGGGGAACTACGAGCAGTACTTC. Residues: CASSATGQGNYEQYF.

V is TRBV2 and J is TRBJ1-5, with TRBD1 identical over 7 bases. V dropped 7 bases and J dropped 4; count of bases not matched to a gene: 10. The CDR3 totals 15 residues. The V gene's germline CDR1 is SNHLY and CDR2 FYNNEI. CDR3 protein: CASTGQTVGNQPQHF. Written as DNA, the CDR3 is TGTGCCAGCACGGGACAGACCGTGGGGAATCAGCCCCAGCATTTT.

The chain joins TRBV6-6 to TRBJ1-1, with D maybe TRBD1 (6 bases). CDR3 length equals 15 residues. With 0 bases removed from V and 4 bases from J, the gap between germline ends came to 12 bases. Per the germline V gene, CDR1 is MNHNY and CDR2 is SVGAGI (reference sequence). The chain's CDR3 is CASSYSTGLSTEAFF. CDR3 bases: TGTGCCAGCAGTTACTCTACAGGGTTGAGCACTGAAGCTTTCTTT.

V and J are TRBV3-1 (or the pseudogene TRBV3-2) and TRBJ2-4; a weak D match, TRBD1 (5 bases). This CDR3 is 15 amino acids long. The V gene's germline CDR1 is LGHDT and CDR2 YNNKEL (reference sequence). V lost 1 base, J lost 8 bases, and 15 bases lay in between. Here the CDR3 DNA reads TGTGCCAGCAGCCAAGGACAGACAAATATCGACATTCAGTACTTC. Translation gives CASSQGQTNIDIQYF.

A word on this clone: Compared with germline, one end of the junction differs, possibly owing to a read error. The J gene is TRBJ2-1, the V gene TRBV6-2 or TRBV6-3; D is possibly TRBD1 (5 bases). The CDR3 length is 20 residues. CDR1 is MNHEY, CDR2 SVGEGT, per germline. The CDR3 coding sequence is TGTGCCAGCAGTTACTCAGAGGAGTCAGGGTGGGGTTTGTCCTATAATGAGCAGTTCTTC. This encodes CASSYSEESGWGLSYNEQFF.

The J gene is TRBJ2-5, the V gene TRBV11-2; D uncertain. The CDR3 is 14 amino acids. CDR1 and CDR2 from the germline V gene are SGHAT and FQNNGV. The germline V and J ends were trimmed by 1 base and 5 bases, with 11 bases remaining between them. CDR3 coding DNA: TGTGCCAGCAGCTTAGCTGGGTTTGGGGAGACCCAGTACTTC. The encoded protein is CASSLAGFGETQYF.

Points on this clone: Other DNA sequences of this sample code for an identical CDR3. The rearrangement joins TRBV5-4 to TRBJ1-2, with 7 nucleotides matching TRBD1. The V gene end was trimmed by 0 bases and the J gene end by 4 bases; junction bases not matched to a gene: 3. The germline V gene has CDR1 SGHNT and CDR2 YYREEE (reference sequence). This CDR3 region has 14 residues. Here the CDR3 reads CASSLDRGSYGYTF. For the CDR3, the DNA is TGTGCCAGCAGCTTGGACAGGGGTTCCTATGGCTACACCTTC.

The chain combines TRBV10-1 with TRBJ2-7; 9 nucleotides match TRBD1. The germline V gene encodes CDR1 WNHNN and CDR2 SYGVQD (reference sequence). Germline trimming cut 2 bases from V and 5 bases from J; bases unmatched to any gene: 7. The CDR3 has 15 residues. In DNA form, the CDR3 reads TGCGCCAGCAGTGAGGGGACAGGGTCGGGGGACGAGCAGTACTTC. It specifies CASSEGTGSGDEQYF.

V is TRBV9 and J is TRBJ1-2; 10 bases line up with TRBD1. J gave up 3 bases and V 3 bases, and 5 bases lay outside the gene matches. Germline CDR1 reads SGDLS; CDR2 reads YYNGEE. CDR3 size: 15 residues. The CDR3 protein is CASSGLDRGDYGYTF. As DNA, the CDR3 is TGTGCCAGCAGCGGGCTGGACAGGGGGGACTATGGCTACACCTTC.

A single count supports this clone. The chain carries TRBV28 and TRBJ2-7, with 14 bases matching TRBD2. The CDR3 spans 15 residues. Germline trimming cut 5 bases from V and 3 bases from J; bases unmatched to any gene: 3. CDR1 MDHEN and CDR2 SYDVKM come from the germline V gene. The CDR3, as DNA: TGTGCCAGCAGTGCCGGGACTAGCGGGGGCTACGAGCAGTACTTC. This codes for CASSAGTSGGYEQYF.

The rearrangement uses TRBV12-1 and TRBJ2-7; TRBD1 is taken as the D call from the table, unchecked against the DNA. TRBV12-1 has pseudogene status. The CDR3 extends over 18 amino acids. The CDR3 loop is CASSFVYSGPTTPYEQYF. In DNA form, the CDR3 reads TGTGCCAGCAGCTTTGTGTATTCCGGCCCTACGACACCCTACGAGCAGTACTTC.

The chain combines TRBV5-5 with TRBJ2-5; tentatively, D is TRBD1 (5 bases). Per germline, CDR1 SGHKS and CDR2 YYEKEE (reference sequence). The V end lost 0 bases, the J end lost 5 bases, and 8 bases lay between the germline ends. The CDR3 loop spans 13 amino acids. The CDR3 is CASSLGGSETQYF. DNA of the CDR3: TGTGCCAGCAGCTTGGGGGGCTCGGAGACCCAGTACTTC.

The CDR3 region is CACHRAFSSYEQYF. The CDR3 coding sequence is TGTGCCTGTCACAGGGCCTTTAGCTCCTACGAGCAGTACTTC. The V and J genes are TRBV30 and TRBJ2-7; D is possibly TRBD1 (6 bases). The CDR3 sequence is 14 residues long. The V gene lost 6 bases and the J gene lost 0 bases, with 15 bases spanning the gap. Germline CDR1 GTSNPN, CDR2 SVGIG (reference sequence).

The chain has TRBV5-1 and TRBJ2-5, with 9 bases that match TRBD1. The junction had 5 bases not matched to a gene; V was cut back by 0 bases and J by 5 bases. CDR1 is SGHRS and CDR2 is YFSETQ in the germline V gene. The CDR3 is made up of 15 amino acids. This chain's CDR3 is CASSLAGTGSETQYF. The CDR3 DNA follows: TGCGCCAGCAGCTTGGCGGGGACAGGGAGTGAGACCCAGTACTTC.

The V call is TRBV6-5, the J call TRBJ1-1, with D perhaps TRBD1 (6 bases). CDR1 is MNHEY, CDR2 SVGAGI, per germline. The CDR3 is 13 residues long. Trimming took 6 bases from V and 1 from J, leaving 9 bases between them. This CDR3 reads CASRRTANTEAFF. CDR3 bases: TGTGCCAGCAGGCGGACAGCGAACACTGAAGCTTTCTTT.

This chain joins TRBV28 and TRBJ2-5; no firm D call. The germline V gene encodes CDR1 MDHEN and CDR2 SYDVKM. The CDR3 has 14 residues. V lost 5 bases and J 2 bases, leaving 12 bases between the germline ends. For the CDR3, the DNA is TGTGCCAGCAGTCCAATCAGGCTTCAAGAGACCCAGTACTTC. It is translated as CASSPIRLQETQYF.

This chain connects TRBV18 to TRBJ2-1; 10 bases map to TRBD1. Germline CDR1 and CDR2: KGHSH and LQKENI. The length of the CDR3 is 15 residues. With V trimmed by 5 bases and J by 8 bases, 9 bases remained unmatched. CDR3 sequence reads: CASSVYTGTGDEQFF. The CDR3, as DNA: TGTGCCAGCTCAGTCTACACCGGGACAGGGGATGAGCAGTTCTTC.

This rearrangement joins TRBV19 to TRBJ1-1; TRBD1 might be the D (5 bases). This CDR3 contains 13 residues. Between the trimmed V and J ends, which lost 6 bases and 1 base, there was a span of 9 bases. Per the germline V gene, CDR1 is LNHDA and CDR2 is SQIVND (reference sequence). In nucleotides, the CDR3 is TGTGCCAGTAGCCGACAGAAGAACACTGAAGCTTTCTTT. Translating it yields CASSRQKNTEAFF.

This chain joins TRBV9 and TRBJ2-3; 8 bases agree with TRBD1. CDR1 is SGDLS, CDR2 YYNGEE, per germline. The CDR3 runs to 15 residues. V lost 6 bases to trimming and J lost 2 bases; unmatched junction nucleotides: 8. The CDR3 protein is CASNLGTGFTDTQYF. CDR3 DNA sequence: TGTGCCAGCAACTTAGGGACAGGTTTCACAGATACGCAGTATTTT.

Regarding this clone: Its ends do not fully match the called genes, so a read error is possible. The rearrangement joins TRBV7-9 to TRBJ2-5; 9 bases are a match to TRBD2. This CDR3 has 14 residues. Germline CDR1 reads SEHNR; CDR2 reads FQNEAQ (reference sequence). The CDR3 spells CASSLAGTRETQYF. CDR3 bases: TGTGCCAGCAGCCTAGCGGGGACAAGAGAGACCCAGTACTTC.

The V and J genes are TRBV24-1 and TRBJ2-1; D is possibly TRBD1 (6 bases). Trimming shortened V by 7 bases and J by 6 bases, and 18 bases separated the two germline ends. Germline V gene data show CDR1 as KGHDR and CDR2 as SFDVKD. The CDR3 sequence is 15 residues long. The CDR3 DNA reads as TGTGCCACCAGGGGGGCGAGCGGTCGATCCAATGAGCAGTTCTTC. Translating it yields CATRGASGRSNEQFF.